The entry below describes one TCR beta chain. The antigen is undetermined. Genomic DNA templated the TCR beta VDJ and CDR3 profiling. TCRdb recomputed calls from the reads with MiXCR, one row per CDR3 protein. The data show 100,000 to 150,000 distinct CDR3 sequences, under 65% seen once. The source of the sample is a study of CD8+CD57+ T cells in acquired aplastic anemia. General study results and limits: Around 29 CD8+ CDR3 sequences were shared between patients and controls. Between the patient and control groups, CD8+ Simpson's diversity did not differ significantly.

CD8+CD57+ cell expansion, shown by flow cytometry, had occurred in the patients selected for sequencing. The diagnosis in all patients was severe acquired aplastic anemia. In germline, CDR1 is SGHVS, CDR2 FQNEAQ. The V end lost 1 base, the J end lost 10 bases, and 7 bases lay between the germline ends. CDR3 length: 12 amino acids. The sequence came from a human donor with aplastic anemia. Material for sequencing was sorted CD4+, CD8+, or CD8+CD57+ T cells (not recorded which) from PBMCs. The chain links TRBV7-8 to TRBJ1-4; the D gene is possibly TRBD1 (6 bases). CDR3 DNA: TGTGCCAGCAGCTTAGGGGGGCTAAAACTGTTTTTT. Translated, it gives CASSLGGLKLFF.